The rows below give T cell receptor beta chains drawn from one sample of a study of blood T cell repertoires in COVID-19. Method: immunoSEQ multiplex PCR; TCRdb's copy keeps in-frame clones and lacks some. In the table there are hundreds of thousands of clones, 87% of which are singletons. Sequenced: PBMCs or T cells enriched from blood (not recorded which). These receptors came from a woman younger than 45 with acute COVID-19. Each CDR3 is given with its conserved first and last residue. Fields, in order: V gene, D gene, clone size, J gene, CDR3 DNA, CDR3 protein. A D gene is named only where the DNA matches it firmly. The size of a clone is reported for some rows only, either as once, few or many, or as a class for expanded clones.

TRBV12-3/TRBV12-4	-	-	TRBJ1-2	TGTGCCAGCAGTACCCGGGTCCGATATGGCTACACCTTC	CASSTRVRYGYTF
TRBV4-1	TRBD2	-	TRBJ2-5	TGCGCCAGCAGCCAAGTGGGACTAGCGGCCCAGTACTTC	CASSQVGLAAQYF
TRBV28	TRBD1	-	TRBJ2-6	TGTGCCAGCAGACCGCGACAGGGGGCGTGGGGGGCCAACGTCCTGACTTTC	CASRPRQGAWGANVLTF
TRBV15	-	-	TRBJ2-2	TGTGCCACCAGCAGAGATTTAGGAGACACCGGGGAGCTGTTTTTT	CATSRDLGDTGELFF
TRBV6-5	-	-	TRBJ1-6	TGTGCCAGCAGTTCTCCCCCCGGGTCCCTCCACTTT	CASSSPPGSLHF
TRBV7-3	-	few	TRBJ1-6	TGTGCCAGCAGCCCACGAGGTGGCGGGTCACCCCTCCACTTT	CASSPRGGGSPLHF
TRBV2	-	-	TRBJ1-5	TGTGCCAGCCGTGCGGGAGGGAATCAGCCCCAGCATTTT	CASRAGGNQPQHF
TRBV9	TRBD1	once	TRBJ2-5	TGTGCCAGCAGCGGCGGCCGGGACAGGTGGCAAGAGACCCAGTACTTC	CASSGGRDRWQETQYF
TRBV5-8	-	once	TRBJ2-7	TGTGCCAGCAGCTACAGTAGCGGAGGGATTAACTACGAGCAGTACTTC	CASSYSSGGINYEQYF
TRBV28	TRBD1	-	TRBJ2-7	TGTGCCAGCAGCAGGGGGCGAGAGCAGTACTTC	CASSRGREQYF
TRBV25-1	TRBD2	-	TRBJ2-3	TGTGCCAGCAGTAAGGCGGGAGAGACAGATACGCAGTATTTT	CASSKAGETDTQYF
TRBV28	-	-	TRBJ2-1	TGTGCCAGCAGCTCGCTAGCGCCATCCTACAATGAGCAGTTCTTC	CASSSLAPSYNEQFF
TRBV2	-	-	TRBJ2-1	TGTGCCAGCACCAGCCAGGGGCCGGCACCCAATGAGCAGTTCTTC	CASTSQGPAPNEQFF
TRBV9	-	-	TRBJ2-1	TGTGCCAGCAGCGCGGACGTCAGGGGAGTATGGAATGAGCAGTTCTTC	CASSADVRGVWNEQFF
TRBV7-2	-	-	TRBJ2-1	TGTGCCAGCAGCAGACATTCGGGACACCACAATGAGCAGTTCTTC	CASSRHSGHHNEQFF
TRBV7-2	-	-	TRBJ2-7	TGTGCCAGCAGCTTGGGGCCGGTAATCTACGAGCAGTACTTC	CASSLGPVIYEQYF
TRBV27	TRBD2	-	TRBJ2-7	TGTGCCAGCAACCGATACATGGGGGCGGGAGGGCCCTACGAGCAGTACTTC	CASNRYMGAGGPYEQYF
TRBV4-2	-	-	TRBJ1-5	TGTGCCAGCAGCCAAGATTCGGAGAATCAGCCCCAGCATTTT	CASSQDSENQPQHF
TRBV7-9	TRBD2	-	TRBJ2-1	TGTGCCAGCAGCTTGACCGGGACTATGAACAATGAGCAGTTCTTC	CASSLTGTMNNEQFF
TRBV10-3	-	-	TRBJ2-1	TGTGCCATCACCTCCAGTGGGGTGCGTTTCGGGGACAATGAGCAGTTCTTC	CAITSSGVRFGDNEQFF
TRBV28	TRBD2	once	TRBJ2-3	TGTGCCAGCAGTTTATCCTCATTTGGGCTAGCGGGAGCCACAGATACGCAGTATTTT	CASSLSSFGLAGATDTQYF
TRBV19	-	-	TRBJ2-7	TGTGCCAGTAGTATGGCAGGGGCATACGAGCAGTACTTC	CASSMAGAYEQYF
TRBV3-1/TRBV3-2	TRBD2	-	TRBJ2-7	TGTGCCAGCAGCCAATTAGGGACTAGCGGGAGCTACGAGCAGTACTTC	CASSQLGTSGSYEQYF
TRBV4-1	-	few	TRBJ1-6	TGCGCCAGCAGCCAAGGTTCCGGGATTAATTCACCCCTCCACTTT	CASSQGSGINSPLHF
TRBV30	TRBD1	-	TRBJ1-1	TGTGCCTGGAGTTTGACAGGGTTGAACACTGAAGCTTTCTTT	CAWSLTGLNTEAFF
TRBV7-9	-	-	TRBJ2-1	TGTGCCAGCAGCACCCCCAGGGGTAAGTCCTACAATGAGCAGTTCTTC	CASSTPRGKSYNEQFF
TRBV6-5	-	-	TRBJ1-5	TGTGCCAGCGAAACCGGCCTGTCGAGGAATCAGCCCCAGCATTTT	CASETGLSRNQPQHF
TRBV6-2/TRBV6-3	-	-	TRBJ2-5	TGTGCCAGCAGTTGGGCTGAGACCCAGTACTTC	CASSWAETQYF
TRBV24-1	TRBD1	-	TRBJ2-1	TGTGCCACCAGTGACCCGGGACAGGTGAACAATGAGCAGTTCTTC	CATSDPGQVNNEQFF
TRBV7-2	-	-	TRBJ1-5	TGTGCCAGCAGCCCACAATATGGTCAGCCCCAGCATTTT	CASSPQYGQPQHF
TRBV20-1	-	-	TRBJ1-4	TGCAGTGCTAGTTCGGGGGTTGGGGAAAAACTGTTTTTT	CSASSGVGEKLFF
TRBV9	TRBD2	-	TRBJ2-1	TGTGCCAGCAGCGTCCGAGCGGGAGGGCCGCACAATGAGCAGTTCTTC	CASSVRAGGPHNEQFF
TRBV5-1	-	-	TRBJ2-2	TGCGCCAGCAGCTTAAGCGGACCTTATGATGTTAGACGGGAGCTGTTTTTT	CASSLSGPYDVRRELFF
TRBV2	-	-	TRBJ1-3	TGTGCCAGCAGGGGCCGGGACACTGTTCTCTCTGGAAACACCATATATTTT	CASRGRDTVLSGNTIYF
TRBV5-6	TRBD2	-	TRBJ2-3	TGTGCCAGCAGCTTGAAAGTACTAGCGGGGACAGATACGCAGTATTTT	CASSLKVLAGTDTQYF
TRBV15	-	-	TRBJ1-4	TGTGCCACCCTAGTAACTAATGAAAAACTGTTTTTT	CATLVTNEKLFF
TRBV9	-	-	TRBJ1-2	TGTGCCAGCAGCGAGACAGCAGCTAACTATGGCTACACCTTC	CASSETAANYGYTF
TRBV28	-	-	TRBJ1-5	TGTGCCAGCAGTTTAGGGGACATTAGCAATCAGCCCCAGCATTTT	CASSLGDISNQPQHF
TRBV6-9	TRBD1	-	TRBJ1-2	TGTGCCAGCAGTTCGGACAGGGCTCAAGGCTACACCTTC	CASSSDRAQGYTF
TRBV3-1/TRBV3-2	TRBD1	-	TRBJ1-5	TGTGCCAGCAGCCCAGGGACAGGGAATCAGCCCCAGCATTTT	CASSPGTGNQPQHF
TRBV30	-	once	TRBJ1-5	TGTGCCTGGAAACATACAAACCAGCCCCAGCATTTT	CAWKHTNQPQHF
TRBV19	TRBD1	-	TRBJ2-6	TGTGCCAGTAGTAGTTCCGGGACAGCAGCCTCTGGGGCCAACGTCCTGACTTTC	CASSSSGTAASGANVLTF
TRBV5-1	-	once	TRBJ2-3	TGCGCCAGCAGCTTTGTGACAGGAGAAGATACGCAGTATTTT	CASSFVTGEDTQYF
TRBV28	-	-	TRBJ2-7	TGTGCCAGCAGTTCATCCTCTGGCGGGCGCTACTACGAGCAGTACTTC	CASSSSSGGRYYEQYF
TRBV28	-	-	TRBJ1-1	TGTGCCAGCAGGGCGGGCCAAGCTTTCTTT	CASRAGQAFF
TRBV7-3	TRBD2	-	TRBJ2-1	TGTGCCAGCAGCTCAAACGGACTAGCGGGAGGGCCCTCCTACAATGAGCAGTTCTTC	CASSSNGLAGGPSYNEQFF
TRBV5-6	TRBD1	-	TRBJ1-4	TGTGCCAGCAGCCCCCCACAGGGGGGAGGCGAAAAACTGTTTTTT	CASSPPQGGGEKLFF
TRBV2	TRBD1	once	TRBJ2-5	TGTGCCAGCAGCCACGACAGGGTGAGGGGAGAGACCCAGTACTTC	CASSHDRVRGETQYF
TRBV7-2	TRBD2	-	TRBJ2-1	TGTGCCAGCAGCTTAAGGGCGGGACTAGCGGGTACCCACAATGAGCAGTTCTTC	CASSLRAGLAGTHNEQFF
TRBV10-1	-	-	TRBJ2-5	TGCGCCAGCAGTCCGGGACTCCACCACAAAGAGACCCAGTACTTC	CASSPGLHHKETQYF
TRBV10-3	TRBD1	-	TRBJ2-7	TGTGCCATCACTCCACAGGGGGCACCGACCTACGAGCAGTACTTC	CAITPQGAPTYEQYF
TRBV5-1	TRBD2	-	TRBJ2-7	TGCGCCAGCAGCTTGGGCGGGGGGTCTCGTTACGAGCAGTACTTC	CASSLGGGSRYEQYF
TRBV9	TRBD1	-	TRBJ1-5	TGTGCCAGCAGCGCTGGGACAGATCTACAGCCCCAGCATTTT	CASSAGTDLQPQHF
TRBV5-3	TRBD1	-	TRBJ1-2	TGTGCCAGAAGCCCGGACAGGAGACACTATGGCTACACCTTC	CARSPDRRHYGYTF
TRBV28	TRBD1	-	TRBJ2-7	TGTGCCAGCAGTTTTAGGGGGCCCTCCTCCTACGAGCAGTACTTC	CASSFRGPSSYEQYF
TRBV28	-	-	TRBJ1-2	TGTGCCAGCAGTTTGGGGACACCGGGGGGCTACACCTTC	CASSLGTPGGYTF
TRBV15	-	-	TRBJ2-7	TGTGCCACCAGCAGAGGGAGAGGGGGCTACGAGCAGTACTTC	CATSRGRGGYEQYF
TRBV10-3	TRBD1	-	TRBJ1-1	TGTGCCATCAGTCGGGACAGAAACACTGAAGCTTTCTTT	CAISRDRNTEAFF
TRBV11-3	TRBD1	-	TRBJ2-5	TGTGCCAGCAGCGTCGGGACAGGGTCCAAAGAGACCCAGTACTTC	CASSVGTGSKETQYF
TRBV7-2	-	-	TRBJ2-5	TGTGCCAGCAGCTCCTTGCGAAGACAAGAGACCCAGTACTTC	CASSSLRRQETQYF